These 31 T cell receptor beta chains share one sample of origin, sequenced in a study of control samples from healthy donors and cancer patients (dated by TCRdb to 2019 to 2021). The library came from the immunoSEQ multiplex PCR assay. Sourced from immuneACCESS, this table was stored by TCRdb with only in-frame sequences that have V and J called. A share of the clones is absent; for the studies checked, an unresolved V gene accounts for under half, and the remainder has no known explanation. Here the sample has about 120,000 clones; about 90% occur a single time. About 1.8% of the sample is held by the ten biggest clonotypes. The sequencing sample was made of blood. The receptors come from a man aged 18 to 29 in good health.

This clone was counted only a few times. The genes are TRBV5-6 and TRBJ1-1; maybe TRBD1 (5 bases). Germline assignment: CDR1 SGHDT and CDR2 YYEEEE. This CDR3 is built from 12 residues. Trimming took 4 bases from V and 10 from J, leaving 14 bases between them. The CDR3 sequence: CASSVGTGTAFF. CDR3 in DNA: TGTGCCAGCAGCGTCGGGACGGGGACAGCTTTCTTT.

The CDR3 is CASSPTVTTEAFF. DNA for the CDR3: TGTGCCAGCAGCCCGACAGTAACCACTGAAGCTTTCTTT. The chain couples TRBV11-3 to TRBJ1-1, with TRBD1 as a possible D gene (5 bases). With 5 bases removed from V and 4 bases from J, the gap between germline ends came to 11 bases. This CDR3 contains 13 residues. CDR1 and CDR2 (germline): SGHNT, YENEEA.

The rearrangement joins TRBV10-1 to TRBJ1-5; D not certain. This CDR3 is built from 14 residues. Germline loops: CDR1 WNHNN, CDR2 SYGVQD (reference sequence). The germline V and J ends were trimmed by 4 bases and 7 bases, with 14 bases remaining between them. CDR3 DNA: TGCGCCAGCAGTGCGGCCATCAAGGACCAGCCCCAGCATTTT. Its protein product is CASSAAIKDQPQHF.

This clone was found once. This chain joins TRBV18 and TRBJ2-7; D uncertain. Germline CDR1 KGHSH, CDR2 LQKENI. This CDR3 spans 14 amino acids. With 3 bases removed from V and 5 bases from J, the gap between germline ends came to 14 bases. For the CDR3, the DNA is TGTGCCAGCTCACCGGAGAGTCTCCCCGACGAGCAGTACTTC. Translated: CASSPESLPDEQYF.

This clone has only a few counts. The chain joins TRBV10-3 to TRBJ2-5; 14 nucleotides match TRBD2. This CDR3 is 15 amino acids long. V trimming: 10 bases; J trimming: 2 bases; junction bases outside the gene matches: 6. Per germline, CDR1 ENHRY and CDR2 SYGVKD. CDR3 sequence reads: CATTGTSGRQETQYF. For the CDR3, the DNA is TGTGCCACTACAGGGACTAGCGGGAGACAAGAGACCCAGTACTTC.

The chain couples TRBV28 to TRBJ1-2, with a possible D match to TRBD1 (5 bases). The CDR3 contains 13 residues. Germline lookup yields CDR1 MDHEN and CDR2 SYDVKM. The V and J ends lost 2 bases and 8 bases respectively, with 12 bases between them. The CDR3 DNA sequence: TGTGCCAGCAGTTTAGTCACTAGGGACGGCTACACCTTC. Its protein product is CASSLVTRDGYTF.

The V call is TRBV6-5, the J call TRBJ1-2; a weak D match, TRBD1 (5 bases). This CDR3 is 14 amino acids long. Germline lookup yields CDR1 MNHEY and CDR2 SVGAGI. V dropped 1 base and J dropped 4 bases, with 10 bases sitting between them. The CDR3, as DNA: TGTGCCAGCAGTTACTACATCGGGGGCTATGGCTACACCTTC. Its translation is CASSYYIGGYGYTF.

V usage is TRBV12-5 and J usage is TRBJ2-2; 9 bases fit TRBD1. The junction had 10 bases not matched to a gene; V was cut back by 6 bases and J by 2 bases. Germline V CDR1 and CDR2: LGHNT, FRNRAP. The CDR3 covers 17 residues. The CDR3 spells CASGYPGTGSNTGELFF. The CDR3 nucleotides read TGTGCTAGTGGCTACCCCGGGACAGGGAGTAACACCGGGGAGCTGTTTTTT.

The rearrangement links TRBV9 to TRBJ2-3; 12 bases are shared with TRBD2. The germline CDR1 and CDR2 sequences are SGDLS and YYNGEE. V gave up 0 bases and J gave up 3 bases; unmatched junction bases: 11. The CDR3 extends over 19 amino acids. CDR3 sequence reads: CASSVGLAGVGGRTDTQYF. The CDR3 bases are TGTGCCAGCAGCGTAGGACTAGCGGGAGTTGGTGGTAGAACAGATACGCAGTATTTT.

The gene calls are TRBV29-1 and TRBJ2-3; 11 nucleotides align to TRBD2. The length of the CDR3 is 15 residues. Unmatched junction bases numbered 4, after V lost 0 bases and J lost 5 bases. CDR1 and CDR2 (germline): SQVTM, ANQGSEA. CDR3 nucleotide sequence: TGCAGCGTTGAAGATAGCGGGAGGGCCGTAGATACGCAGTATTTT. Translation: CSVEDSGRAVDTQYF.

The chain carries TRBV28 and TRBJ1-4, with D possibly matching TRBD1 (5 bases). Germline V gene sequence: CDR1 MDHEN, CDR2 SYDVKM. V lost 10 bases and J lost 7, with 16 bases in between. CDR3 size: 13 residues. As DNA, the CDR3 is TGTGCCACCCAGGCCCCGGGGCTTGAAAAACTGTTTTTT. This sequence encodes CATQAPGLEKLFF.

This chain connects TRBV6-5 to TRBJ2-7, with D perhaps TRBD2 (5 bases). Trimming left V 4 bases short and J 4 bases short, with 14 bases between. Germline V CDR1 and CDR2: MNHEY, SVGAGI. The CDR3 is 14 amino acids. CDR3 bases: TGTGCCAGCAGTTCCCCGGGAAACCCTTACGAGCAGTACTTC. Translating gives CASSSPGNPYEQYF.

The J gene is TRBJ1-2, the V gene TRBV14; TRBD1 aligns across 8 bases. The V segment lost 4 bases and the J segment 8 bases; nucleotides outside the gene matches: 6. The germline V gene encodes CDR1 SGHDN and CDR2 FVKESK. CDR3 length: 13 amino acids. The CDR3 is CASSPRGPHGYTF. CDR3 nucleotides: TGTGCCAGCAGCCCCAGGGGGCCCCACGGCTACACCTTC.

This clone was recorded a few times. This chain uses TRBV7-8 with TRBJ2-5, with 8 bases aligning to TRBD1. CDR1 and CDR2 from the germline V gene are SGHVS and FQNEAQ. The V segment lost 5 bases and the J segment 4 bases; nucleotides outside the gene matches: 3. This CDR3 has 13 amino acids. The CDR3 DNA reads as TGTGCCAGCAGCACTGGACAGGGAGAGACCCAGTACTTC. Amino acids: CASSTGQGETQYF.

The chain uses TRBV29-1 and TRBJ2-1; 11 nucleotides agree with TRBD2. The V gene end was trimmed by 4 bases and the J gene end by 5 bases; junction bases not matched to a gene: 10. The CDR3 totals 16 residues. The V gene's germline CDR1 is SQVTM and CDR2 ANQGSEA. The CDR3, as DNA: TGCAGCGTTGGGTTTAGACTAGCGGGACCCAACAATGAGCAGTTCTTC. Translating it yields CSVGFRLAGPNNEQFF.

The chain uses TRBV5-1 and TRBJ1-2, with D perhaps TRBD1 (5 bases). V was shortened by 3 bases and J by 4 bases, with 13 bases between the two germline ends. This CDR3 has 14 amino acids. CDR1 is SGHRS and CDR2 is YFSETQ in the germline V gene. The CDR3 DNA reads as TGCGCCAGCAGCTCGGGACCTTCGACCTATGGCTACACCTTC. Translated, it gives CASSSGPSTYGYTF.

This chain links TRBV9 with TRBJ2-3; no clear D. The CDR3 consists of 14 residues. V lost 0 bases to trimming and J lost 2 bases, with 7 bases between them. The germline gives CDR1 SGDLS, CDR2 YYNGEE. CDR3 sequence (DNA): TGTGCCAGCAGCGTAGACCAGATCACAGATACGCAGTATTTT. This codes for CASSVDQITDTQYF.

The chain uses TRBV25-1 and TRBJ2-2, with no clear D. Trimming cost V 8 bases and J 4 bases, with 11 bases left between them. In germline, CDR1 is MGHDK, CDR2 SYGVNS. The CDR3 spans 13 residues. CDR3 bases: TGTGCCAGCTCCCAAGCGTCCACCGGGGAGCTGTTTTTT. Amino acid sequence: CASSQASTGELFF.

This clone occurred a few times. The chain has TRBV7-2 and TRBJ2-5; D is ambiguous. Trimming removed 7 bases from V and 1 base from J, with 13 bases in between. CDR3 length: 14 amino acids. Germline V CDR1 and CDR2: SGHTA, FQGNSA. CDR3 protein: CASNLWRTQETQYF. CDR3 sequence (DNA): TGTGCCAGCAATCTCTGGCGGACCCAAGAGACCCAGTACTTC.

This clone was observed a handful of times. This rearrangement joins TRBV5-5 to TRBJ1-1, with D unresolved. The germline V gene has CDR1 SGHKS and CDR2 YYEKEE (reference sequence). The germline V and J ends were trimmed by 4 bases and 0 bases, with 7 bases remaining between them. This CDR3 has 13 amino acids. For the CDR3, the DNA is TGTGCCAGCAGCCCCCACATGAACACTGAAGCTTTCTTT. Its translation is CASSPHMNTEAFF. The whole variable domain, filled in from reference TRBV5-5 and TRBJ1-1, reads DAGVTQSPTHLIKTRGQQVTLRCSPISGHKSVSWYQQVLGQGPQFIFQYYEKEERGRGNFPDRFSARQFPNYSSELNVNALLLGDSALYLCASSPHMNTEAFFGQGTRLTVV.

The V gene is TRBV5-6, the J gene TRBJ1-5; 10 positions agree with TRBD1. The V and J ends lost 0 bases and 2 bases, in that order; junction bases with no gene match: 5. This CDR3 spans 17 amino acids. Germline-derived CDR1 and CDR2 are SGHDT and YYEEEE. CDR3 nucleotides: TGTGCCAGCAGCTTGGGGACAGGGGGTACGGGCAATCAGCCCCAGCATTTT. Protein product: CASSLGTGGTGNQPQHF. The full variable domain, rest sourced from reference TRBV5-6 and TRBJ1-5, is DAGVTQSPTHLIKTRGQQVTLRCSPKSGHDTVSWYQQALGQGPQFIFQYYEEEERQRGNFPDRFSGHQFPNYSSELNVNALLLGDSALYLCASSLGTGGTGNQPQHFGDGTRLSIL.

This clone was observed a single time. The rearrangement joins TRBV14 to TRBJ1-6; no clear D. There are 15 residues in the CDR3. CDR1 and CDR2 from the germline V gene are SGHDN and FVKESK. V lost 0 bases and J 6 bases, leaving 9 bases between the germline ends. This chain's CDR3 is CASSQEGKRNSPLHF. CDR3 sequence (DNA): TGTGCCAGCAGCCAAGAGGGGAAGCGTAATTCACCCCTCCACTTT.

This clone occurred a few times. The V call is TRBV4-3, the J call TRBJ1-2, with D possibly matching TRBD1 (5 bases). CDR3 length equals 16 residues. CDR1 and CDR2 (germline): LGHNA, YSLEER. Trimming took off 3 bases at V and 8 bases at J, with 22 bases between the two ends. CDR3 nucleotides: TGCGCCAGCAGCCACCCAGGGCGGGGCCCCAGCGGAGGCTACACCTTC. Translated: CASSHPGRGPSGGYTF.

The CDR3 loop is CASGLVLLAGGGLNEQFF. In nucleotides, the CDR3 is TGTGCTAGTGGTTTGGTACTGCTAGCGGGAGGAGGACTTAATGAGCAGTTCTTC. J is TRBJ2-1 and V is TRBV12-5; TRBD2 agrees at 11 bases. Germline lookup yields CDR1 LGHNT and CDR2 FRNRAP. V lost 0 bases to trimming and J lost 7 bases; unmatched junction nucleotides: 11. The CDR3 sequence is 18 residues long. The complete variable domain, with remaining parts taken from reference TRBV12-5 and TRBJ2-1, reads DARVTQTPRHKVTEMGQEVTMRCQPILGHNTVFWYRQTMMQGLELLAYFRNRAPLDDSGMPKDRFSAEMPDATLATLKIQPSEPRDSAVYFCASGLVLLAGGGLNEQFFGPGTRLTVL.

This sequence joins TRBV29-1 and TRBJ2-7; D is ambiguous. The V end lost 3 bases, the J end lost 3 bases, and 9 bases lay between the germline ends. The CDR3 extends over 12 amino acids. Germline CDR1 and CDR2: SQVTM and ANQGSEA. In DNA, the CDR3 is TGCAGCGTTGAGCGTCACCTCTACGAGCAGTACTTC. Translated: CSVERHLYEQYF.

This chain uses TRBV23-1 with TRBJ2-7, with unresolved D. TRBV23-1 qualifies as an ORF whose function is uncertain. There are 14 residues in the CDR3. The V and J ends lost 4 bases and 0 bases respectively, with 10 bases between them. CDR3 protein: CASSPPRSSYEQYF. Written as DNA, the CDR3 is TGCGCCAGCAGTCCCCCCCGCAGCTCCTACGAGCAGTACTTC.

V gene TRBV20-1 combines with J gene TRBJ2-7; D might be TRBD1 (6 bases). CDR1 and CDR2 (germline): DFQATT, SNEGSKA (reference sequence). The CDR3 runs to 11 residues. Trimming stripped 6 bases from V and 6 bases from J, with 12 bases between. Here the CDR3 DNA reads TGCAGTGCCATAACAGGGTTCGAGCAGTACTTC. Its translation is CSAITGFEQYF.

This chain joins TRBV7-3 and TRBJ2-3; TRBD2 matches at 7 bases. Germline V gene sequence: CDR1 SGHTA, CDR2 FQGTGA. The CDR3 runs 16 residues. The J segment lost 10 bases and the V segment lost 4 bases, leaving 17 bases of the junction unmatched. Written as DNA, the CDR3 is TGTGCCAGCAGCTCTAACCTGGCGGGAGCACAGCCCCCGCAGTATTTT. It specifies CASSSNLAGAQPPQYF.

The chain uses TRBV5-1 and TRBJ2-5; weak D call: TRBD2 (6 bases). Trimming stripped 5 bases from V and 1 base from J, with 12 bases between. CDR3 length: 14 residues. Looked up from germline, CDR1 is SGHRS and CDR2 is YFSETQ. CDR3 coding DNA: TGCGCCAGCAGTCCGGGACTGGGCCAAGAGACCCAGTACTTC. Translation gives CASSPGLGQETQYF.

The chain is built from TRBV2 and TRBJ1-1; 7 bases are shared with TRBD1. The V gene's germline CDR1 is SNHLY and CDR2 FYNNEI. V gave up 5 bases and J gave up 1 base; unmatched junction bases: 1. This CDR3 has 13 amino acids. The DNA for the CDR3 is TGTGCCAGCAGTAGACAGGGGAACACTGAAGCTTTCTTT. Its protein is CASSRQGNTEAFF.

V gene TRBV12-3 or TRBV12-4 combines with J gene TRBJ1-1; D uncertain. Deletions cut 4 bases from V and 4 bases from J, with 10 bases between. CDR3 length equals 13 residues. The CDR3 loop reads CASSSHSSTEAFF. The CDR3 DNA follows: TGTGCCAGCAGTTCACACAGTTCCACTGAAGCTTTCTTT.